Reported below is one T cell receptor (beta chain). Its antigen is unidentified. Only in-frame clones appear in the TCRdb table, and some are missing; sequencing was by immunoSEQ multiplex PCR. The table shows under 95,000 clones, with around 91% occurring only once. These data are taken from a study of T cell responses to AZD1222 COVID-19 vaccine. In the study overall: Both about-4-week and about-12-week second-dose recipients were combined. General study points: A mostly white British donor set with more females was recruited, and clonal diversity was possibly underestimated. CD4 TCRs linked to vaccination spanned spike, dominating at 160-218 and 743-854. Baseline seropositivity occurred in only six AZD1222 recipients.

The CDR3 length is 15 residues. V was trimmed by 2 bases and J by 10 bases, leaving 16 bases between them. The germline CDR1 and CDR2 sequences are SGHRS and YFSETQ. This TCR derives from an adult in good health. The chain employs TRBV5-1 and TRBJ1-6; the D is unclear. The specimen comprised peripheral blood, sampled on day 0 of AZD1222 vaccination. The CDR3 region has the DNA TGCGCCAGCAGCTTATCACAAGGGAACCGATCACCCCTCCACTTT. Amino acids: CASSLSQGNRSPLHF.